This T cell receptor beta chain is drawn from a study of spatial heterogeneity in lung cancer. For the study at large: Compared with alpha-chain sequences, beta-chain sequences were consistently detected in greater numbers.

The time point denotes: sample taken at primary tumor resection. The donor group consisted of roughly 70 patients who had untreated, early-stage non-small cell lung cancer. This clonotype was counted at least ten times. The antigen is not known. In a library made to pick up alpha chains, this beta chain is a stray read with a size that means little. TCRdb itself ran the 5' RACE reads through MiXCR, one entry per CDR3 protein. This table holds some 11,000 distinct CDR3 sequences, around 8% found once. Germline V gene lookup returns CDR1 SQVTM and CDR2 ANQGSEA. The CDR3 contains 12 residues. Trimming shortened V by 4 bases and J by 3 bases, and 7 bases separated the two germline ends. General study results and limits: Counts of expanded intratumoral alpha and beta TCRs tracked tumor mutation counts.

The sequences come from lung tumor tissue, collected at surgery. The receptor was isolated from a female donor with early-stage non-small cell lung cancer. The chain couples TRBV29-1 to TRBJ1-5, with D unclear. The CDR3 region has the DNA TGCAGCGTTGGAGAAAACAATCAGCCCCAGCATTTT. Translating gives CSVGENNQPQHF.